There are many counts of the clone carrying this TCR beta chain. The antigen remains undetermined. This entry belongs to a study of response to subunit inactivated influenza vaccine. Whole-study results and caveats: There was a suggestion from the authors that each seasonal influenza vaccination recruits few new T cells.

Germline trimming cut 4 bases from V and 6 bases from J; bases unmatched to any gene: 7. Germline-derived CDR1 and CDR2 are SGHRS and YFSETQ. This CDR3 comprises 14 residues. TCRdb re-analysed the RT-PCR reads in MiXCR, keeping a single row per CDR3 protein. The data contain approximately 500,000 distinct CDR3 sequences, 10% to 15% of them seen just once; the ten biggest clones take up 10% to 15%. This TCR came from a man aged 45 to 65 who received an inactivated influenza vaccine. This chain links TRBV5-1 with TRBJ1-1; TRBD1 aligns across 9 bases. This specimen was PBMCs from blood, taken around seven weeks after vaccination. CDR3 protein: CASSVQGAPAEAFF. For the CDR3, the DNA is TGCGCCAGCAGCGTACAGGGGGCGCCGGCTGAAGCTTTCTTT.